These 8 T cell receptor beta chains were sequenced from one sample in a study of memory CD4+ T cells and cytomegalovirus serostatus. TCRdb's table, derived via immunoSEQ multiplex PCR, lists solely in-frame clones and lacks some. This table holds 70,000 or so clones, 78% found once. Single viable CD3+CD4+CD8-CD45RO+ cells were sorted as the memory CD4+ T cells. The sample comprised memory CD4+ T cells from blood. Receptors were obtained from an adult in good health and CMV-seropositive.

J is TRBJ1-2 and V is TRBV2; D gene unclear. Trimming pared 7 bases from V and 4 bases from J, leaving 16 bases between. The germline V gene encodes CDR1 SNHLY and CDR2 FYNNEI. There are 14 residues in the CDR3. Written as DNA, the CDR3 is TGTGCCAGCACCGTTGTTAGGATCTTCTATGGCTACACCTTC. It specifies CASTVVRIFYGYTF.

The chain uses TRBV19 and TRBJ2-6; no clear D gene. From germline, CDR1 is LNHDA and CDR2 SQIVND (reference sequence). The CDR3 runs to 16 residues. Trimming removed 0 bases from V and 0 bases from J, with 6 bases in between. The CDR3 reads CASSIEGLSGANVLTF. CDR3 coding DNA: TGTGCCAGTAGTATAGAGGGCCTCTCTGGGGCCAACGTCCTGACTTTC.

Turning to this clone: Other DNA sequences in this specimen translate into the identical CDR3. In DNA, the CDR3 is TGTGCCACCCTGGACAGGGCGGACTATGGCTACACCTTC. Translation gives CATLDRADYGYTF. The chain joins TRBV28 to TRBJ1-2; 8 positions match TRBD1. The CDR3 consists of 13 residues. Germline V CDR1 and CDR2: MDHEN, SYDVKM. V shed 10 bases, J shed 3 bases, and the junction held 7 bases outside the gene matches.

The CDR3 DNA reads TGTGCCAGCAGCCTCAGTAGTCCCTCTGGAAACACCATATATTTT. Its protein product is CASSLSSPSGNTIYF. This sequence joins TRBV5-4 and TRBJ1-3; D unclear. The V gene lost 4 bases and the J gene lost 0 bases, with 11 bases spanning the gap. This CDR3 has 15 amino acids. Germline loops: CDR1 SGHNT, CDR2 YYREEE (reference sequence).

The rearrangement links TRBV11-2 to TRBJ1-2; TRBD1 aligns across 9 bases. The CDR3 length is 18 residues. Trimming cost V 5 bases and J 4 bases; bases outside gene matches: 17. In germline, CDR1 is SGHAT, CDR2 FQNNGV. The CDR3 loop reads CASSPLSRGTGTAYGYTF. The DNA for the CDR3 is TGTGCCAGCAGCCCACTTAGTAGGGGGACAGGGACGGCCTATGGCTACACCTTC.

The rearrangement links TRBV4-1 to TRBJ2-5; D is uncertain. The CDR3 has 16 amino acids. V was shortened by 3 bases and J by 2 bases, with 16 bases between the two germline ends. Germline V gene data show CDR1 as MGHRA and CDR2 as YSYEKL. The CDR3 spells CASSQALLRAQETQYF. CDR3 nucleotide sequence: TGCGCCAGCAGCCAGGCCCTTTTAAGGGCGCAAGAGACCCAGTACTTC.

This clone was seen a few times. V is TRBV6-5 and J is TRBJ1-1; no firm D call. The CDR3 totals 13 residues. V was trimmed by 7 bases and J by 1 base, leaving 10 bases between them. Germline lookup yields CDR1 MNHEY and CDR2 SVGAGI. CDR3 nucleotides: TGTGCCAGCACCCGAAACAGGAACACTGAAGCTTTCTTT. It is translated as CASTRNRNTEAFF.

The chain joins TRBV28 to TRBJ2-7, with D possibly being TRBD2 (6 bases). The CDR3 is made up of 14 amino acids. From germline, CDR1 is MDHEN and CDR2 SYDVKM. Trimming took 3 bases from V and 7 from J, leaving 16 bases between them. This CDR3 is CASSFPGSGREQYF. The DNA of the CDR3 is TGTGCCAGCAGTTTCCCGGGATCTGGGAGGGAGCAGTACTTC. Variable domain in full (rest from reference TRBV28 and TRBJ2-7): DVKVTQSSRYLVKRTGEKVFLECVQDMDHENMFWYRQDPGLGLRLIYFSYDVKMKEKGDIPEGYSVSREKKERFSLILESASTNQTSMYLCASSFPGSGREQYFGPGTRLTVT.